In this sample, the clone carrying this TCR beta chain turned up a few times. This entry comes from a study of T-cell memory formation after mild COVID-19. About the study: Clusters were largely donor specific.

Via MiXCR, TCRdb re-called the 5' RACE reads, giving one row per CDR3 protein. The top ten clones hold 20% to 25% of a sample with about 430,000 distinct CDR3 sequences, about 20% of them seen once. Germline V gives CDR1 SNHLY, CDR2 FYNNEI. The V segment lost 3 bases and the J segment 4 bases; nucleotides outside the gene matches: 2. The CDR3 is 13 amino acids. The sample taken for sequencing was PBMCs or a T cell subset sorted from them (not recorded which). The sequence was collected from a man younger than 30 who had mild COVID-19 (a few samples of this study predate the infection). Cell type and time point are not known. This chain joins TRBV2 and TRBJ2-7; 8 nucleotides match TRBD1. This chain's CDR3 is CASSDRGLYEQYF. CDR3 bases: TGTGCCAGCAGTGACAGGGGGCTGTACGAGCAGTACTTC. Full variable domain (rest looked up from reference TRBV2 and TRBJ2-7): EPEVTQTPSHQVTQMGQEVILRCVPISNHLYFYWYRQILGQKVEFLVSFYNNEISEKSEIFDDQFSVERPDGSNFTLKIRSTKLEDSAMYFCASSDRGLYEQYFGPGTRLTVT.